The next 28 T cell receptor beta chains were all read from a single sample in a study of blood T cell repertoires in COVID-19. Generated by immunoSEQ multiplex PCR, the TCRdb table keeps only in-frame clones and is missing some. The repertoire consists of more than 110,000 clones, with about four fifths occurring once and the leading ten covering around 7.8%. The sequenced material came from peripheral blood. The receptors stem from a human donor in a cohort sampled during active COVID-19.

This chain connects TRBV7-9 to TRBJ2-3, with TRBD1 matching 8 bases. V lost 11 bases to trimming and J lost 3 bases; unmatched junction nucleotides: 13. Germline assignment: CDR1 SEHNR and CDR2 FQNEAQ (reference sequence). This CDR3 is built from 15 residues. CDR3 in amino acids: CAGGREQGVTDTQYF. CDR3 nucleotides: TGTGCCGGTGGGAGAGAACAGGGGGTGACAGATACGCAGTATTTT.

This clone has just one count. V and J are TRBV18 and TRBJ2-3, with 11 bases aligning to TRBD2. V lost 3 bases and J lost 3; bases outside the gene matches: 5. The germline CDR1 and CDR2 sequences are KGHSH and LQKENI. The CDR3 is 16 residues long. Written as DNA, the CDR3 is TGTGCCAGCTCACCCCCGGGACTAGCGGCTACAGATACGCAGTATTTT. Translated, it gives CASSPPGLAATDTQYF.

The chain has TRBV16 and TRBJ2-6; 7 bases are shared with TRBD1. V was clipped by 2 bases and J by 4 bases; unmatched bases: 14. CDR3 length: 19 residues. Looked up from germline, CDR1 is KGHSY and CDR2 is FQNENV. CDR3 nucleotides: TGTGCCAGCAGCCAAGGGTCCCAGGGGGTCGTTAGAGGGGCCAACGTCCTGACTTTC. It is translated as CASSQGSQGVVRGANVLTF.

This clone was counted a few times. The chain employs TRBV3-1 (or the pseudogene TRBV3-2) and TRBJ2-7; 8 bases are shared with TRBD1. The CDR3 totals 13 residues. Per germline, CDR1 LGHDT and CDR2 YNNKEL (reference sequence). The J segment lost 6 bases and the V segment lost 5 bases, leaving 6 bases of the junction unmatched. The CDR3 nucleotides read TGTGCCAGCAGCTACGGACAGGGAGGCGAGCAGTACTTC. Protein: CASSYGQGGEQYF.

V gene TRBV19 combines with J gene TRBJ2-3; D possibly corresponds to TRBD1 (6 bases). With 6 bases removed from V and 0 bases from J, the gap between germline ends came to 13 bases. The CDR3 is 15 residues long. Germline V CDR1 and CDR2: LNHDA, SQIVND (reference sequence). The CDR3 protein is CASSAMGASTDTQYF. The DNA of the CDR3 is TGTGCCAGTAGCGCGATGGGGGCGAGCACAGATACGCAGTATTTT.

The chain combines TRBV5-1 with TRBJ2-7; TRBD1 aligns across 9 bases. Germline V gene lookup returns CDR1 SGHRS and CDR2 YFSETQ. The CDR3 runs to 14 residues. V lost 6 bases and J lost 4; bases outside the gene matches: 8. The CDR3 DNA reads TGCGCCAGCATGACCGGGACAGGGACATACGAGCAGTACTTC. Protein product: CASMTGTGTYEQYF.

The chain combines TRBV11-2 with TRBJ2-5; D uncertain. V lost 0 bases to trimming and J lost 5 bases, with 10 bases between them. Germline CDR1 SGHAT, CDR2 FQNNGV. This CDR3 has 14 amino acids. CDR3 amino acids: CASSLDILGETQYF. The CDR3, as DNA: TGTGCCAGCAGCTTAGATATCCTCGGGGAGACCCAGTACTTC.

As DNA, the CDR3 is TGTGCCAGCTCCGCCGGGACAGGGGGTGCAGATACGCAGTATTTT. It translates to CASSAGTGGADTQYF. This chain links TRBV18 with TRBJ2-3; 11 nucleotides match TRBD1. CDR1 is KGHSH, CDR2 LQKENI, per germline. Losses at the gene ends were 6 bases for V and 4 bases for J; bases not matched to a gene: 6. This CDR3 spans 15 amino acids. The full variable domain, rest sourced from reference TRBV18 and TRBJ2-3, is NAGVMQNPRHLVRRRGQEARLRCSPMKGHSHVYWYRQLPEEGLKFMVYLQKENIIDESGMPKERFSAEFPKEGPSILRIQQVVRGDSAAYFCASSAGTGGADTQYFGPGTRLTVL.

The CDR3 sequence is CSASSQAYTGELFF. The CDR3 DNA sequence: TGCAGTGCTAGTTCGCAAGCATACACCGGGGAGCTGTTTTTT. The V and J genes are TRBV20-1 and TRBJ2-2; D unclear. V lost 3 bases, J lost 3 bases, and 11 bases lay in between. This CDR3 contains 14 residues. Germline V gene data show CDR1 as DFQATT and CDR2 as SNEGSKA (reference sequence).

The chain uses TRBV28 and TRBJ1-4; perhaps TRBD1 as D (5 bases). V lost 6 bases and J lost 3, with 14 bases in between. There are 15 residues in the CDR3. Germline CDR1 is MDHEN and CDR2 is SYDVKM. This CDR3 reads CASRMSGSANEKLFF. As DNA, the CDR3 is TGTGCCAGCAGGATGTCAGGGTCAGCTAATGAAAAACTGTTTTTT.

This chain connects TRBV7-3 to TRBJ2-2, with D perhaps TRBD1 (5 bases). The germline gives CDR1 SGHTA, CDR2 FQGTGA. The CDR3 contains 16 residues. Trimming removed 4 bases at V and 2 bases at J, with 14 bases between. The CDR3 nucleotides read TGTGCCAGCAGCTCACACAGGTCTGGAAACACCGGGGAGCTGTTTTTT. Its protein product is CASSSHRSGNTGELFF. Variable domain in full (rest from reference TRBV7-3 and TRBJ2-2): GAGVSQTPSNKVTEKGKYVELRCDPISGHTALYWYRQSLGQGPEFLIYFQGTGAADDSGLPNDRFFAVRPEGSVSTLKIQRTERGDSAVYLCASSSHRSGNTGELFFGEGSRLTVL.

The chain joins TRBV6-4 to TRBJ2-3, with 10 bases lining up with TRBD1. The V segment lost 0 bases and the J segment 2 bases; nucleotides outside the gene matches: 5. Germline V gene data show CDR1 as MRHNA and CDR2 as SNTAGT. CDR3 length: 17 residues. CDR3 amino acids: CASSDSRQGAITDTQYF. The CDR3 DNA follows: TGTGCCAGCAGTGACTCGAGACAGGGGGCGATCACAGATACGCAGTATTTT.

The rearrangement joins TRBV5-1 to TRBJ2-1; perhaps TRBD2 as D (7 bases). The germline V gene encodes CDR1 SGHRS and CDR2 YFSETQ. The CDR3 totals 17 residues. Trimming took 5 bases from V and 0 from J, leaving 18 bases between them. The CDR3 sequence: CASRSGGQTSSYNEQFF. The CDR3 DNA follows: TGCGCCAGCAGATCGGGGGGACAAACGAGCTCCTACAATGAGCAGTTCTTC.

The chain uses TRBV4-1 and TRBJ1-2; 8 bases align to TRBD1. Trimming at V came to 1 base and at J to 0 bases, leaving 10 bases not matched to a gene. Germline V gene sequence: CDR1 MGHRA, CDR2 YSYEKL. The CDR3 is made up of 18 amino acids. The CDR3 loop reads CASSQARTGSITNYGYTF. In nucleotides, the CDR3 is TGCGCCAGCAGCCAAGCCAGGACAGGGTCGATTACTAACTATGGCTACACCTTC.

This clone was counted only a few times. The chain is built from TRBV9 and TRBJ1-4; D is possibly TRBD1 (5 bases). Germline assignment: CDR1 SGDLS and CDR2 YYNGEE. This CDR3 is 13 amino acids long. Trimming took off 0 bases at V and 5 bases at J, with 5 bases between the two ends. The CDR3 protein is CASSVAGNEKLFF. The CDR3 nucleotides are TGTGCCAGCAGCGTAGCAGGGAATGAAAAACTGTTTTTT.

V usage is TRBV7-9 and J usage is TRBJ2-1; TRBD2 matches at 7 bases. The CDR3 contains 15 residues. V lost 5 bases to trimming and J lost 5 bases; unmatched junction nucleotides: 9. Germline-derived CDR1 and CDR2 are SEHNR and FQNEAQ (reference sequence). The CDR3 DNA is TGTGCCAGCAGCCCGTCGCGGGGGTACCACAATGAGCAGTTCTTC. The encoded protein is CASSPSRGYHNEQFF.

V gene TRBV2 combines with J gene TRBJ2-1; 7 bases are a match to TRBD1. CDR1 and CDR2 (germline): SNHLY, FYNNEI. The V and J ends lost 5 bases and 9 bases, in that order; junction bases with no gene match: 7. CDR3 length: 13 amino acids. The CDR3 DNA sequence: TGTGCCAGCAGTATCGAGGGGGCCGGTGAGCAGTTCTTC. It specifies CASSIEGAGEQFF.

The sample holds one count of this clone. The V and J genes are TRBV6-4 and TRBJ2-3; 11 positions agree with TRBD1. CDR3 length: 13 amino acids. V trimming: 6 bases; J trimming: 6 bases; junction bases outside the gene matches: 2. Germline CDR1 MRHNA, CDR2 SNTAGT. CDR3 residues: CASRRDRGDTQYF. The CDR3 DNA follows: TGTGCCAGCAGGAGGGACAGGGGGGATACGCAGTATTTT.

The chain is built from TRBV3-1 (or the pseudogene TRBV3-2) and TRBJ1-1, with 10 bases aligning to TRBD1. The CDR3 extends over 17 amino acids. V dropped 4 bases and J dropped 1; count of bases not matched to a gene: 9. The germline CDR1 and CDR2 sequences are LGHDT and YNNKEL (reference sequence). CDR3: CASSPRDRGLGNTEAFF. The CDR3 DNA reads as TGTGCCAGCAGCCCCCGGGACAGGGGTTTGGGGAACACTGAAGCTTTCTTT.

The chain links TRBV19 to TRBJ1-1; TRBD1 matches at 8 bases. The junction had 9 bases not matched to a gene; V was cut back by 7 bases and J by 5 bases. From germline, CDR1 is LNHDA and CDR2 SQIVND (reference sequence). This CDR3 region has 14 residues. The CDR3: CASTQQGVWTEAFF. The CDR3 DNA is TGTGCCAGTACCCAACAGGGGGTATGGACTGAAGCTTTCTTT.

In this sample, this clone turned up once. This rearrangement joins TRBV19 to TRBJ1-1, with D possibly matching TRBD1 (5 bases). Deletions cut 3 bases from V and 10 bases from J, with 21 bases between. The germline V gene encodes CDR1 LNHDA and CDR2 SQIVND (reference sequence). This CDR3 spans 15 amino acids. The CDR3 loop is CASSIGLAVTGGAFF. DNA for the CDR3: TGTGCCAGTAGTATCGGATTGGCAGTCACGGGGGGAGCTTTCTTT.

This chain links TRBV5-5 with TRBJ2-1; 11 nucleotides match TRBD2. This CDR3 comprises 15 residues. CDR1 and CDR2 from the germline V gene are SGHKS and YYEKEE (reference sequence). The junction had 5 bases not matched to a gene; V was cut back by 3 bases and J by 6 bases. The CDR3 coding sequence is TGTGCCAGCAGCTCGACCGGACTAGCGGGCAATGAGCAGTTCTTC. It encodes CASSSTGLAGNEQFF.

This chain joins TRBV4-1 and TRBJ1-5; possibly TRBD1 for D (6 bases). The CDR3 contains 13 residues. CDR1 and CDR2 from the germline V gene are MGHRA and YSYEKL. The ends were cut back, 5 bases at V and 7 bases at J, with 12 bases in the middle. The chain's CDR3 is CASSEQGVQPQHF. The CDR3 nucleotides read TGCGCCAGCAGCGAACAGGGAGTACAGCCCCAGCATTTT.

V is TRBV18 and J is TRBJ2-5; TRBD2 is a possible D gene (5 bases). The CDR3 loop spans 14 amino acids. Germline V gene sequence: CDR1 KGHSH, CDR2 LQKENI. V gave up 3 bases and J gave up 5 bases, with 13 bases separating them. CDR3 residues: CASSPTDSAETQYF. The CDR3 DNA follows: TGTGCCAGCTCACCGACGGACTCGGCGGAGACCCAGTACTTC. Variable domain in full (rest from reference TRBV18 and TRBJ2-5): NAGVMQNPRHLVRRRGQEARLRCSPMKGHSHVYWYRQLPEEGLKFMVYLQKENIIDESGMPKERFSAEFPKEGPSILRIQQVVRGDSAAYFCASSPTDSAETQYFGPGTRLLVL.

This clone has only one observation. The chain is built from TRBV6-4 and TRBJ2-3, with TRBD2 matching over 7 bases. Germline CDR1 MRHNA, CDR2 SNTAGT. CDR3 length: 16 residues. V lost 6 bases, J lost 0 bases, and 9 bases stayed unmatched. The CDR3 DNA sequence: TGTGCCAGCAGCTCCACCAGCGGGGCGAGCACAGATACGCAGTATTTT. It specifies CASSSTSGASTDTQYF.

CDR3 nucleotide sequence: TGTGCCAGCAGCCAAGACCCAGGGACAGGGCCCTATGGCTACACCTTC. This gives the protein CASSQDPGTGPYGYTF. The rearrangement links TRBV3-1 (or the pseudogene TRBV3-2) to TRBJ1-2; 9 nucleotides agree with TRBD1. CDR1 is LGHDT, CDR2 YNNKEL, per germline (reference sequence). This CDR3 is 16 amino acids long. The V gene end was trimmed by 0 bases and the J gene end by 4 bases; junction bases not matched to a gene: 6.

The chain links TRBV5-3 to TRBJ2-7, with D possibly matching TRBD2 (7 bases). TRBV5-3 is identified as an open reading frame with a role that is uncertain. V lost 7 bases to trimming and J lost 5 bases, with 19 bases between them. This CDR3 region has 14 residues. The CDR3 protein is CARLGGGANDEQYF. CDR3 nucleotides: TGTGCCAGACTGGGAGGGGGGGCTAACGACGAGCAGTACTTC.

This sequence joins TRBV6-6 and TRBJ2-5, with D possibly TRBD1 on 6 matching bases. CDR3 length equals 15 residues. The germline V gene encodes CDR1 MNHNY and CDR2 SVGAGI (reference sequence). The V gene lost 2 bases and the J gene lost 7 bases, with 17 bases spanning the gap. The CDR3 protein is CASSYTSQGHGTQYF. In DNA, the CDR3 is TGTGCCAGCAGTTACACCTCCCAGGGGCATGGGACCCAGTACTTC.